This T cell receptor beta chain comes out of a study of post-analysis software for immune sequencing data. The wider study: Secondary progressive, relapsing-remitting and progressive-relapsing multiple sclerosis were among the included disease courses.

Libraries were made from TCR beta cDNA, and they carried unique molecular identifiers. Yield was 500,000 to 600,000 cDNA molecules from about 1 to 10 million T cells. TCRdb reprocessed the PCR reads via MiXCR and lists one record per CDR3 protein. The top ten clones hold about an eighth of a sample with hundreds of thousands of distinct CDR3 sequences, approximately 46% of them seen once. Study-level results: For normalized Chao1 diversity, multiple sclerosis patients scored significantly lower than controls did.

On this clonotype: What it recognizes is unknown.

This TCR derives from a girl aged 5 to 17 with multiple sclerosis. The source material was blood.

DNA for the CDR3: TGCAGTGCTCGATCTCAGGACGGAAACTATGGCTACACCTTC. The encoded protein is CSARSQDGNYGYTF. The chain joins TRBV20-1 to TRBJ1-2; D remains unclear. From germline, CDR1 is DFQATT and CDR2 SNEGSKA (reference sequence). The CDR3 has 14 residues. Trimming removed 5 bases at V and 2 bases at J, with 15 bases between.